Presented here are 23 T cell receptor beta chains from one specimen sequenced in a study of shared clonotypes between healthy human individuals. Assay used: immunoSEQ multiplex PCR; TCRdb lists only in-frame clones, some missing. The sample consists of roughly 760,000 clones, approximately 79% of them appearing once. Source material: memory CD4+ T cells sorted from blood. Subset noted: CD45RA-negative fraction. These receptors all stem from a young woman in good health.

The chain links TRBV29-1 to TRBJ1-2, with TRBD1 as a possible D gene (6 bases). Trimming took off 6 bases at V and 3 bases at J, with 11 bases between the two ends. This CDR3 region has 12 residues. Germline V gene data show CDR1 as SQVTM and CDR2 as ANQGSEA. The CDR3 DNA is TGCAGCGTCCAAACAGGGTACTATGGCTACACCTTC. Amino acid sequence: CSVQTGYYGYTF.

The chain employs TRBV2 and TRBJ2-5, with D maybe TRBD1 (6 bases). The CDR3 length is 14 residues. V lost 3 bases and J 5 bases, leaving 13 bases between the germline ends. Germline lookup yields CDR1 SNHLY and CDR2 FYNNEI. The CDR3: CASSDPPQGETQYF. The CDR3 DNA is TGTGCCAGCAGTGACCCGCCCCAGGGGGAGACCCAGTACTTC.

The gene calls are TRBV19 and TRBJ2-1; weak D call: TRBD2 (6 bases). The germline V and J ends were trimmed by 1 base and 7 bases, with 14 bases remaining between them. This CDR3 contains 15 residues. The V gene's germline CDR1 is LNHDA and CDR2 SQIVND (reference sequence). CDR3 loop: CASSIGVWRENEQFF. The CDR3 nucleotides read TGTGCCAGTAGTATAGGGGTGTGGCGGGAAAATGAGCAGTTCTTC.

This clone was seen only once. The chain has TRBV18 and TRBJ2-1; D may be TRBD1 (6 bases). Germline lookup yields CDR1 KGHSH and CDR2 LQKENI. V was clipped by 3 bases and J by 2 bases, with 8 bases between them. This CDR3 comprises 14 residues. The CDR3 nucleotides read TGTGCCAGCTCACCGGACAGTACCTACAATGAGCAGTTCTTC. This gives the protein CASSPDSTYNEQFF.

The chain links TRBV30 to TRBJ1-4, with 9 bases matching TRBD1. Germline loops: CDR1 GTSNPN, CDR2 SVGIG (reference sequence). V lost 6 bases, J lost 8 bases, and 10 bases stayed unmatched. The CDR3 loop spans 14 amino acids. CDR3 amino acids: CACTPGTGLEKLFF. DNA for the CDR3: TGTGCCTGTACCCCCGGGACAGGGTTGGAAAAACTGTTTTTT.

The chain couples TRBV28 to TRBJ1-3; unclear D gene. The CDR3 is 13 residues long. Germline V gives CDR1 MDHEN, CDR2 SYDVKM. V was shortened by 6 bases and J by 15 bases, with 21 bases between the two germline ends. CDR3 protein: CASRPMIGETPYF. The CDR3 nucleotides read TGTGCCAGCAGACCGATGATCGGGGAAACACCATATTTT.

The CDR3 here is CASSERRVWGNQPQHF. The CDR3 region has the DNA TGTGCCAGCAGTGAAAGGCGGGTATGGGGCAATCAGCCCCAGCATTTT. The rearrangement joins TRBV2 to TRBJ1-5, with D hard to call. Germline assignment: CDR1 SNHLY and CDR2 FYNNEI. The CDR3 spans 16 residues. The germline V and J ends were trimmed by 2 bases and 2 bases, with 13 bases remaining between them.

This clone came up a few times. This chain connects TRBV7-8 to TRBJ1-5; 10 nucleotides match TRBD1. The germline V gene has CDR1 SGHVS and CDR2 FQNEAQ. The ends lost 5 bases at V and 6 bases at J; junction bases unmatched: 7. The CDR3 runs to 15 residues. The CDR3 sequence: CASSTDRGRFQPQHF. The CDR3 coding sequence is TGTGCCAGCAGCACAGACAGGGGGCGTTTTCAGCCCCAGCATTTT.

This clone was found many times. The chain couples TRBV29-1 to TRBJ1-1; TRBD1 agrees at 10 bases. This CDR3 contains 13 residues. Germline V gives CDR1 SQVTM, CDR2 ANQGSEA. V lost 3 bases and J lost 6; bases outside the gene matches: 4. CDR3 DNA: TGCAGCGTTGAGGGACAGGGGATTCCTGAAGCTTTCTTT. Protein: CSVEGQGIPEAFF.

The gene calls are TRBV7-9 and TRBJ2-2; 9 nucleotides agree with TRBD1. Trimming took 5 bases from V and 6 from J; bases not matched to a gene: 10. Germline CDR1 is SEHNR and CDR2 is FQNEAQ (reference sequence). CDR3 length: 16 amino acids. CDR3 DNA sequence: TGTGCCAGCAGCCCTTCACCGGGACAGGGACCCGGGGAGCTGTTTTTT. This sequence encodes CASSPSPGQGPGELFF. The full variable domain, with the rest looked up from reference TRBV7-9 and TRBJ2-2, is DTGVSQNPRHKITKRGQNVTFRCDPISEHNRLYWYRQTLGQGPEFLTYFQNEAQLEKSRLLSDRFSAERPKGSFSTLEIQRTEQGDSAMYLCASSPSPGQGPGELFFGEGSRLTVL.

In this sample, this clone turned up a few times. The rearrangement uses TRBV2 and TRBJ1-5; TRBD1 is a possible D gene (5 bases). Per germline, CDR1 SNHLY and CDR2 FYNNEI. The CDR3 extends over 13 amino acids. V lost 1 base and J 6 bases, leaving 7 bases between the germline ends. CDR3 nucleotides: TGTGCCAGCAGTGAAGACGGGGGTCAGCCCCAGCATTTT. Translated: CASSEDGGQPQHF.

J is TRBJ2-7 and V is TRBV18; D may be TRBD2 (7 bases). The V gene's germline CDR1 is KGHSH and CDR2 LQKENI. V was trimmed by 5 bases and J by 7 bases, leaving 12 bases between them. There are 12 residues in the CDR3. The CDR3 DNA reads TGTGCCAGCTCATGGGAGGGGGAAGAGCAGTACTTC. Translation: CASSWEGEEQYF.

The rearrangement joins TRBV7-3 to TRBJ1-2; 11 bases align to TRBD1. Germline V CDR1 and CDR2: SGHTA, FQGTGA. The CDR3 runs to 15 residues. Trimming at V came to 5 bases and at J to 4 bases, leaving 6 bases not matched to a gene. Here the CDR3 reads CASSPGQGASYGYTF. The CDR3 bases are TGTGCCAGCAGCCCCGGACAGGGGGCATCCTATGGCTACACCTTC.

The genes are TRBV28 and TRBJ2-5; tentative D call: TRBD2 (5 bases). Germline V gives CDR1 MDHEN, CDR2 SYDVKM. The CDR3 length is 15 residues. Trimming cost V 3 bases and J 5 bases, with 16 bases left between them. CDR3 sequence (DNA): TGTGCCAGCAGTTTCGGAGGCGCCCAAGGGGAGACCCAGTACTTC. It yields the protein CASSFGGAQGETQYF.

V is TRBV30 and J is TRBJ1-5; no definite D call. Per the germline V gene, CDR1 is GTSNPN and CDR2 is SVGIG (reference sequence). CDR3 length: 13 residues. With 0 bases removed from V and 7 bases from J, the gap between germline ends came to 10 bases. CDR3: CAWSVTAIQPQHF. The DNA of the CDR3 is TGTGCCTGGAGTGTTACAGCAATACAGCCCCAGCATTTT.

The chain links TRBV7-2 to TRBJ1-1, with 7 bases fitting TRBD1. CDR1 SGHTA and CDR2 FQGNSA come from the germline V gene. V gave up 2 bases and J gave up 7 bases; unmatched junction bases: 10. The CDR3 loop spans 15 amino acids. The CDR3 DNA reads TGTGCCAGCAGCTTAAGTGGACAGGTTAATCGTGAAGCTTTCTTT. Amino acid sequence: CASSLSGQVNREAFF.

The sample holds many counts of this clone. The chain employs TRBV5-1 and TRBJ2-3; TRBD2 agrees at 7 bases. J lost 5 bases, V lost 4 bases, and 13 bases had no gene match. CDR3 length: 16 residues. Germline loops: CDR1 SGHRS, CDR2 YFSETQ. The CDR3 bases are TGCGCCAGCAGCCACACTAGCGCCGGCGGGGGAGATACGCAGTATTTT. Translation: CASSHTSAGGGDTQYF.

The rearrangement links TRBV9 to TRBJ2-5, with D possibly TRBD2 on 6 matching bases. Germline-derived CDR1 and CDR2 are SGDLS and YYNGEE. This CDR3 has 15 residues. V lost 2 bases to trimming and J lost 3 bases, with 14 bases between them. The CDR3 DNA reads TGTGCCAGCAGCGTGGGCGGGATTCCGGAAGAGACCCAGTACTTC. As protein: CASSVGGIPEETQYF.

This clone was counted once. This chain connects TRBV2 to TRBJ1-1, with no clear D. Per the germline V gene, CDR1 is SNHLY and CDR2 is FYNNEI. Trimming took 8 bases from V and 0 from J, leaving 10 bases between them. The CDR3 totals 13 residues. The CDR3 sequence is CASVLEVNTEAFF. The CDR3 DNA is TGTGCCAGCGTACTGGAGGTGAACACTGAAGCTTTCTTT.

The CDR3 here is CASSPYGPATDTQYF. CDR3 DNA sequence: TGTGCCAGCAGCCCATATGGACCTGCCACAGATACGCAGTATTTT. The chain combines TRBV11-1 with TRBJ2-3; D uncertain. The germline V gene encodes CDR1 SGHAT and CDR2 FQDESV (reference sequence). Between the trimmed V and J ends, which lost 5 bases and 2 bases, there was a span of 14 bases. This CDR3 has 15 amino acids.

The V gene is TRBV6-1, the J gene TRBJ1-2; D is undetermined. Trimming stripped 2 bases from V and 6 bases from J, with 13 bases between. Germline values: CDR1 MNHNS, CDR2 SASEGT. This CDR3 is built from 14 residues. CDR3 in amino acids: CASSEYALRDGYTF. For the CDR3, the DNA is TGTGCCAGCAGTGAATACGCACTCCGGGATGGCTACACCTTC.

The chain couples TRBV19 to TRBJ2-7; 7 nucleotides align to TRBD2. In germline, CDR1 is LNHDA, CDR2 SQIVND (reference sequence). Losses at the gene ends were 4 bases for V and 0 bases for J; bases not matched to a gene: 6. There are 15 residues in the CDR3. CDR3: CASSSNSGASYEQYF. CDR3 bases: TGTGCCAGTAGTAGCAACAGCGGGGCCTCCTACGAGCAGTACTTC.

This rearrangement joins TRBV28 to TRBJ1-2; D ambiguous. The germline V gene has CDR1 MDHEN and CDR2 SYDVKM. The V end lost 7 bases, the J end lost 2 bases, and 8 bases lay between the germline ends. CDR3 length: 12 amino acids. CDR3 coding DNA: TGTGCCAGCACCCCTTCAAACTATGGCTACACCTTC. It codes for CASTPSNYGYTF.